The sequence of this TCR beta chain was determined in a study of cytotoxic CD8 clonotypes in ibrutinib-treated CLL (dated by TCRdb to the early 2020s). Background for the entire study: The cohort had over ten relapsed/refractory and more than 14 treatment-naive patients; 17 were IGHV unmutated. Partial responses were observed in about 25 patients and complete responses in 2; after a median follow-up of 68 months, remission was maintained in 15 or so patients and progression was observed in roughly 12. Samples at response were collected after a median of 12 months of treatment, with a range of roughly 6 to 40 months. On average, each sample had roughly 260,000 productive templates and tens of thousands of productive rearrangements. Of the approximately 86 people in the trial, about 27 had longitudinal samples available. Cryopreserved peripheral blood mononuclear cells were obtained prior to treatment, at the time of response, and at either disease progression or sustained remission. Every remission and progressive disease sample was obtained while ibrutinib was still being received by the patients. General conclusions and limits of the study: Public clonotypes were rare and either shrank or stayed stable during treatment, and the rise in clonality at ibrutinib response reflected expansion of private clonotypes. Sampling times were not matched between patients in sustained remission and patients whose disease was progressing, and lymph node repertoires were not examined. An increase in clonality was observed at ibrutinib response, with clonality remaining stable during sustained remission and falling back toward baseline at progression. At baseline, clonality was higher than in age-matched healthy donors and showed a strong correlation with circulating CD8+ T-cell counts.

A MiSeq instrument was used for deep resolution sequencing, which targeted depths ranging from 1 in 1 million up to 1 in 200,000 T cells, with coverage averaging 10x for each clonotype. The immunoSEQ hsTCRB Kit was used to generate TCR beta libraries. The authors' pipeline ran thus. Data were analyzed with ImmunoSEQ Data Assistant and ImmunoSEQ Analyzer, with V, D and J genes assigned per IMGT definitions. Clonality was computed as one minus normalized Shannon entropy of productive rearrangement frequencies, ranging from 0 to 1. Public clonotype analysis was restricted to overrepresented clonotypes comprising at least 0.05% of each patient's repertoire. Some 13 age-matched healthy donor repertoires from immuneACCESS were used as controls for clonality. TCRdb stores this immuneACCESS table with in-frame sequences only. Part of the clones is absent; in the studies checked, under half of the shortfall reflects unresolved V genes, and no reason is known for the rest. V and J calls and clone size follow that table, whereas D and trimming were derived from the DNA. Present in this sample are about 140,000 clones, about 84% of which were seen just once. The ten most abundant clones make up approximately 7.6% of the sample.

For TCR beta library preparation, about 2 micrograms of genomic DNA were extracted from the cryopreserved PBMCs. High-throughput TCR beta sequencing was performed on longitudinal blood samples from CLL patients receiving ibrutinib monotherapy. The patients took part in an open-label, single-center phase 2 trial of ibrutinib monotherapy. Notes on this clone: The target of this receptor is not known. No qualities accompany the bases; no much larger clone lies one base away.

V is cut back by 11 bases and J by 3 bases, with 13 bases in the junction unmatched. From its cysteine to its phenylalanine, the CDR3 spans 15 amino acids. The read is trimmed to its CDR3 DNA, 45 bases read in frame from base 1. According to the germline V gene (reference sequence), CDR1 reads SEHNR and CDR2 reads FQNEAQ. Sequencing used PBMCs, obtained after 36 months of ibrutinib treatment. The sequence derives from a human donor with chronic lymphocytic leukemia. In this chain, TRBV7-9 is recombined with TRBJ2-3; 8 middle bases align to TRBD2. The DNA is as follows: TGTGCCGCTTCGATGGCGGGGGGAGCGACAGATACGCAGTATTTT. This sequence encodes CAASMAGGATDTQYF.